Listed below are T cell receptor beta chains from one sample, sequenced in a study of blood T cells in healthy people across ages. TCRdb reprocessed the 5' RACE reads via MiXCR and lists one record per CDR3 protein. The sample gives 780,000 or so distinct CDR3 sequences, just under 25% of which show up once; more than 3% is in the top ten. The same data also contributed to another study, on T cells of mothers and their children.

The sequenced sample was blood. The receptors derive from a boy between 10 and 17 years old in good health. Each CDR3 is given with its conserved first and last residue. Fields, in order: CDR3 protein, CDR3 DNA, CDR3 length, V gene, clone size, D gene, J gene. The D gene is left open where the match is weak. For some rows the clone size is stated as once, few or many, or as a class when expanded; others skip it.

CASSSGRGRDYGYTF | TGTGCCAGCAGTTCGGGCAGGGGGCGCGACTATGGCTACACCTTC | 15 | TRBV27 | NA | TRBD1 | TRBJ1-2
CASSLDRPAPLHF | TGCGCCAGCAGCTTGGATCGTCCGGCGCCCCTCCACTTT | 13 | TRBV5-1 | NA | NA | TRBJ1-6
CASSFGQGNGNTIYF | TGTGCCAGCAGCTTCGGGCAGGGGAATGGAAACACCATATATTTT | 15 | TRBV7-2 | few | NA | TRBJ1-3
CASRGLHIQYF | TGTGCCAGCAGGGGATTGCACATTCAGTACTTC | 11 | TRBV21-1 | few | NA | TRBJ2-4
CSARDSTGSATYEQYF | TGCAGTGCTAGAGATTCTACAGGATCCGCAACCTACGAGCAGTACTTC | 16 | TRBV20-1 | few | NA | TRBJ2-7
CASNIRDSLSF | TGTGCCAGCAATATACGGGACTCCCTAAGCTTC | 11 | TRBV28 | NA | NA | TRBJ2-5
CASRGLAGALTYEQYF | TGTGCCAGCAGGGGACTAGCGGGAGCCCTTACCTACGAGCAGTACTTC | 16 | TRBV4-2 | NA | TRBD2 | TRBJ2-7
CSAASDSYGYTF | TGCAGTGCTGCCTCCGACAGCTATGGCTACACCTTC | 12 | TRBV20-1 | NA | NA | TRBJ1-2
CASSQDRDYYEQYF | TGCGCCAGCAGCCAAGATAGGGATTACTACGAGCAGTACTTC | 14 | TRBV4-3 | NA | NA | TRBJ2-7
CASSTAGAGETQYF | TGTGCCAGCAGCACGGCCGGTGCGGGGGAGACCCAGTACTTC | 14 | TRBV7-2 | NA | NA | TRBJ2-5
CASRETGGSSYEQYF | TGTGCCAGCAGAGAGACAGGGGGGAGCTCCTACGAGCAGTACTTC | 15 | TRBV28 | NA | TRBD1 | TRBJ2-7
CASSWTVETQYF | TGTGCCAGCAGCTGGACAGTCGAGACCCAGTACTTC | 12 | TRBV5-5 | few | NA | TRBJ2-5
CSASLGGSYSYEQYF | TGCAGTGCTAGCTTAGGGGGCTCCTACTCCTACGAGCAGTACTTC | 15 | TRBV20-1 | NA | TRBD1 | TRBJ2-7
CSTGKLAKNIQYF | TGCAGTACAGGGAAACTAGCCAAAAACATTCAGTACTTC | 13 | TRBV20-1 | few | NA | TRBJ2-4
CAISESRDTQYF | TGTGCCATCAGTGAGTCGAGAGATACGCAGTATTTT | 12 | TRBV10-3 | many | NA | TRBJ2-3
CASSDRGTGGLKTQYF | TGTGCCAGCAGCGATAGAGGGACAGGGGGCTTAAAGACCCAGTACTTC | 16 | TRBV7-9 | NA | TRBD1 | TRBJ2-5
CATSRVTDFGAFF | TGTGCCACCAGCAGAGTGACGGACTTCGGAGCTTTCTTT | 13 | TRBV15 | NA | NA | TRBJ1-1
CASSVEIGVSEKTQYF | TGTGCCAGCAGCGTAGAGATCGGGGTGAGCGAAAAGACCCAGTACTTC | 16 | TRBV9 | NA | NA | TRBJ2-5
CATSSQGRASGRGYNEQFF | TGTGCCACCAGTTCCCAGGGGAGGGCTAGCGGGAGGGGTTACAATGAGCAGTTCTTC | 19 | TRBV24-1 | NA | TRBD2 | TRBJ2-1
CASSLFGQGYYGYTF | TGTGCCAGCAGTTTATTTGGACAGGGGTACTATGGCTACACCTTC | 15 | TRBV28 | few | TRBD1 | TRBJ1-2
CASSYSDRFAEQYF | TGTGCCAGCAGTTACTCGGACAGGTTCGCCGAGCAGTACTTC | 14 | TRBV6-5 | few | TRBD1 | TRBJ2-7
CASSRGPGPYEQYF | TGCGCCAGCAGCCGAGGTCCAGGGCCCTACGAGCAGTACTTC | 14 | TRBV4-1 | many | NA | TRBJ2-7
CAGSLSLVYEQYF | TGTGCCGGCAGCCTTAGCTTGGTCTACGAGCAGTACTTC | 13 | TRBV7-2 | few | NA | TRBJ2-7
CASSPLSLRLKTQYF | TGTGCCAGCAGCCCCCTCTCTCTGAGGCTCAAGACTCAGTACTTC | 15 | TRBV7-2 | NA | NA | TRBJ2-5
CSARRSHTNEKLFF | TGCAGTGCTAGACGGTCCCACACTAATGAAAAACTGTTTTTT | 14 | TRBV20-1 | NA | NA | TRBJ1-4
CATSRSLAALYNEQFF | TGTGCCACCAGCAGATCACTAGCGGCACTCTACAATGAGCAGTTCTTC | 16 | TRBV15 | NA | TRBD2 | TRBJ2-1
CASSLRPAGRTFYNSPLHF | TGTGCCAGCAGCTTAAGACCGGCCGGGAGGACCTTCTATAATTCACCCCTCCACTTT | 19 | TRBV7-3 | NA | NA | TRBJ1-6
CASSTGAPGANVLTF | TGTGCCAGCAGTACAGGGGCCCCTGGGGCCAACGTCCTGACTTTC | 15 | TRBV27 | few | TRBD1 | TRBJ2-6
CSVAGFNEAFF | TGCAGCGTCGCCGGGTTCAATGAAGCTTTCTTT | 11 | TRBV29-1 | NA | NA | TRBJ1-1